One and the same sample provided the 2 T cell receptor beta chains below, sequenced in a study of shared clonotypes between healthy human individuals. The protocol was immunoSEQ multiplex PCR, while the TCRdb copy is restricted to in-frame clones and leaves out a portion. The sample carries 980,000 or so clones, around three quarters recorded once. The sample taken for sequencing was memory CD4+ T cells sorted from blood. Subset indicated: CD45RA-negative fraction. These receptors all stem from a man aged 18 to 35 in good health.

In this sample, this clone turned up once. The chain carries TRBV19 and TRBJ2-7; perhaps TRBD2 as D (5 bases). Germline assignment: CDR1 LNHDA and CDR2 SQIVND (reference sequence). The CDR3 extends over 14 amino acids. Trimming pared 2 bases from V and 2 bases from J, leaving 10 bases between. CDR3 protein: CASSITGLTYEQYF. Written as DNA, the CDR3 is TGTGCCAGTAGTATAACGGGATTGACCTACGAGCAGTACTTC. Variable domain in full (rest from reference TRBV19 and TRBJ2-7): DGGITQSPKYLFRKEGQNVTLSCEQNLNHDAMYWYRQDPGQGLRLIYYSQIVNDFQKGDIAEGYSVSREKKESFPLTVTSAQKNPTAFYLCASSITGLTYEQYFGPGTRLTVT.

A word on this clone: The sample holds other DNA sequences that translate to the same CDR3. CDR3 DNA sequence: TGTGCCAGCAAAGGTAGTTTAAGCACAGATACGCAGTATTTT. Protein: CASKGSLSTDTQYF. J is TRBJ2-3 and V is TRBV9; no definite D call. The CDR3 has 14 amino acids. V was shortened by 6 bases and J by 0 bases, with 11 bases between the two germline ends. The germline CDR1 and CDR2 sequences are SGDLS and YYNGEE.